This TCR beta chain was profiled in a study of CD8 T cells in Susac syndrome. Germline-derived CDR1 and CDR2 are SGHNT and YYREEE (reference sequence). The CDR3 totals 13 residues. With 6 bases removed from V and 4 bases from J, the gap between germline ends came to 13 bases. Negative isolation was used for CD8+ and CD4+ T cells and FACS enrichment for TEMRA cells. Random hexamers were used to reverse transcribe an amount of roughly 0.5 to 1 ug RNA. An immunoSEQ multiplex PCR generated amplified TCR beta CDR3 products spanning 54 Vbeta and 13 Jbeta. TCRdb ran MiXCR on the immunoSEQ multiplex PCR reads and lists one entry per CDR3 protein. The data show 75,000 to 100,000 distinct CDR3 sequences, nearly 95% seen once.

This TCR was recovered from a human donor with Susac syndrome. The rearrangement uses TRBV5-4 and TRBJ1-1; no firm D call. The sample taken for sequencing was CD8+ T cells from PBMCs. CDR3 in DNA: TGTGCCAGCAAGATGGGCGGGAGCACTGAAGCTTTCTTT. This translates into CASKMGGSTEAFF.